Listed below are T cell receptor beta chains from one sample, sequenced in a study of T cells in Graves' hyperthyroidism and ophthalmopathy. TCRdb redid the calling of the multiplex PCR reads with MiXCR, one entry per CDR3 protein. This table holds approximately 640,000 distinct CDR3 sequences, around 15% found once. Material for sequencing was blood. The receptors here all came from a man in his fifties or sixties with Graves' hyperthyroidism. Each CDR3 is given with its conserved first and last residue. Fields, in order: J gene, clone size, D gene, V gene, CDR3 DNA, CDR3 protein. A D gene is named only where the DNA matches it firmly. Expanded clones are given a class, and other clones once, few, many or no size at all.

TRBJ2-1	NA	TRBD2	TRBV5-1	TGCGCCAGCAGCTCGACAGCGGGAGTAGACAATGAGCAGTTCTTC	CASSSTAGVDNEQFF
TRBJ2-5	NA	NA	TRBV20-1	TGCAGTGCAGGACCCCATCAAGAGACCCAGTACTTC	CSAGPHQETQYF
TRBJ1-1	few	NA	TRBV14	TGTGCCAGCAGCCGGGACCTCGACACTGAAGCTTTCTTT	CASSRDLDTEAFF
TRBJ2-3	NA	NA	TRBV20-1	TGCAGTGCTCGGAATCTAGCGTCTAGCACAGATACGCAGTATTTT	CSARNLASSTDTQYF
TRBJ2-7	many	NA	TRBV20-1	TGCAGTACTTCCACCGGGCCGGCGGAGGCCTACGAGCAGTACTTC	CSTSTGPAEAYEQYF
TRBJ2-1	NA	TRBD2	TRBV19	TGTGCCAGTAGTATAGGACTAGCGGGAAATGAGCAGTTCTTC	CASSIGLAGNEQFF
TRBJ2-7	many	NA	TRBV2	TGTGCCAGCAGAGAAGACAGCTACGAGCAGTACTTC	CASREDSYEQYF
TRBJ2-7	many	NA	TRBV7-2	TGTGCCAGCAGCTTGATCCCCTACGAGCAGTACTTC	CASSLIPYEQYF
TRBJ2-7	many	NA	TRBV10-3	TGTGCCATCAGCAGGAAGGAATCGAGCGAGCAGTACTTC	CAISRKESSEQYF
TRBJ2-7	many	TRBD2	TRBV28	TGTGCCAGCAGCCGACTAGCGGGAACAAGGTACGAGCAGTACTTC	CASSRLAGTRYEQYF
TRBJ2-2	few	NA	TRBV3-1	TGTGCCAGCAGCCAGTCTAGGGGCACCGGGGAGCTGTTTTTT	CASSQSRGTGELFF
TRBJ2-1	NA	TRBD2	TRBV20-1	TGCAGTGCCATTAGCGGGAGGTTGGGTAATGAGCAGTTCTTC	CSAISGRLGNEQFF
TRBJ2-1	many	TRBD2	TRBV28	TGTGCCAGCAGTCCGCGGGGGAGCCCCCACAATGAGCAGTTCTTC	CASSPRGSPHNEQFF
TRBJ2-5	many	NA	TRBV6-2/TRBV6-3	TGTGCCAGCAGTTACTCGATAACCAGGGTCCAAGAGACCCAGTACTTC	CASSYSITRVQETQYF
TRBJ2-7	many	TRBD2	TRBV28	TGTGCCAGCACCTTGGGGACTAGCCAGTACGAGCAGTACTTC	CASTLGTSQYEQYF
TRBJ2-5	many	NA	TRBV5-1	TGTGCCAGCAGTTTGGACAGCCAAGAGACCCAGTACTTC	CASSLDSQETQYF
TRBJ2-1	few	TRBD2	TRBV12-5	TGTGCTAGTGGTTCTCGCGCGGGGGGGCCCAATGAGCAGTTCTTC	CASGSRAGGPNEQFF
TRBJ1-5	many	NA	TRBV27	TGTGCCAGCAGCAGGGGAAGCAATCAGCCCCAGCATTTT	CASSRGSNQPQHF
TRBJ2-7	NA	NA	TRBV3-1	TGTGCCAGCAGCCAAAATACCGCATCCTACGAGCAGTACTTC	CASSQNTASYEQYF
TRBJ2-7	few	TRBD2	TRBV9	TGTGCCAGCAGCTCCGGACTAGCAACGGCCTACGAGCAGTACTTC	CASSSGLATAYEQYF
TRBJ2-1	few	NA	TRBV29-1	TGCAGCGCAGGGGAGGGGAATTACAATGAGCAGTTCTTC	CSAGEGNYNEQFF
TRBJ1-1	many	TRBD1	TRBV20-1	TGCAGTGCTAGACCAGCCGACAGGGGGCGGGACACTGAAGCTTTCTTT	CSARPADRGRDTEAFF
TRBJ2-1	many	TRBD2	TRBV7-2	TGTGCCAGCAGCTTACTAGCGGATAACTACAATGAGCAGTTCTTC	CASSLLADNYNEQFF
TRBJ2-6	NA	TRBD2	TRBV28	TGTGCCAGCAGTTCCCTAGCGGGCCGCTCTGGGGCCAACGTCCTGACTTTC	CASSSLAGRSGANVLTF
TRBJ2-2	NA	NA	TRBV6-1	TGTGCCAGCAGTGAAAGGGTCCAGGGTAGCGCCGGGGAGCTGTTTTTT	CASSERVQGSAGELFF
TRBJ1-1	NA	NA	TRBV14	TGTGCCAGCAGCCAACAGGAGGTGAACACTGAAGCTTTCTTT	CASSQQEVNTEAFF
TRBJ1-1	NA	NA	TRBV4-2	TGTGCCAGCAGTCTTAGACGGACGGTGGTCAGCACTGAAGCTTTCTTT	CASSLRRTVVSTEAFF
TRBJ2-3	many	TRBD2	TRBV27	TGTGCCAGCAGTCTCGGGACTAGCGAGAGCACAGATACGCAGTATTTT	CASSLGTSESTDTQYF
TRBJ2-1	NA	TRBD2	TRBV5-1	TGCGCCAGCAGCTTGGGAGGCGGGAGGGCCACCAATGAGCAGTTCTTC	CASSLGGGRATNEQFF
TRBJ2-3	many	TRBD1	TRBV7-2	TGTGCCAGCAGCTCCCGGGACAGGGGCATAGATACGCAGTATTTT	CASSSRDRGIDTQYF
TRBJ2-3	NA	TRBD2	TRBV2	TGTGCCGGCAGTGTGCCTAGCGGGAAAGATACGCAGTATTTT	CAGSVPSGKDTQYF
TRBJ2-1	many	NA	TRBV3-1	TGTGCCAGCAGCCAAGAGGGAGCGGGTCACGAGCAGTTCTTC	CASSQEGAGHEQFF
TRBJ1-2	few	TRBD1	TRBV28	TGTGCCAGCCATATCCCGACAGGGAGCTATGGCTACACCTTC	CASHIPTGSYGYTF
TRBJ2-1	many	NA	TRBV11-3	TGTGCCAGCAGCTCTTTAACGGGAGCTGAGCAGTTCTTC	CASSSLTGAEQFF
TRBJ2-5	many	NA	TRBV10-2	TGCGCCAGCAGTGAGTCGAGATTAGAGACCCAGTACTTC	CASSESRLETQYF
TRBJ2-1	many	TRBD2	TRBV10-3	TGTGCCATCAGTGACCGCGAGGGGACTAGCGGTACAAATGAGCAGTTCTTC	CAISDREGTSGTNEQFF
TRBJ2-2	NA	NA	TRBV5-4	TGTGCCAGCAGCTTGATGGGGCAGGGGCTGGTCACCGGGGAGCTGTTTTTT	CASSLMGQGLVTGELFF